This T cell receptor beta chain is from a study of blood T cell repertoires in COVID-19. Overall study context: Acute and convalescent COVID-19 samples came from the United States, Italy and Spain. PBMCs, B-cell-depleted T cells, or T cells provided the cDNA or gDNA that made up the material.

Per the germline V gene, CDR1 is SGHRS and CDR2 is YFSETQ. V lost 4 bases and J lost 0; bases outside the gene matches: 13. This CDR3 contains 19 residues. In the original analysis: Reference gene primers were amplified, and this amplification served to estimate nucleated cell counts. Measured with immunoSEQ multiplex PCR; TCRdb has only the in-frame clones, and not every one. The V and J calls and clone size were taken over from that table, and D and trimming were inferred from the DNA. The repertoire includes around 330,000 clones, more than 75% of them detected once, and around 4% sits in the top ten.

This chain uses TRBV5-1 with TRBJ2-6; TRBD1 aligns across 7 bases. The sample consisted of peripheral blood. This TCR came from a woman aged 50 to 60 with active or convalescent COVID-19. Here the CDR3 DNA reads TGCGCCAGCAGCCCGCGTTTGAGGGGACAGAGCTCTGGGGCCAACGTCCTGACTTTC. Translating it yields CASSPRLRGQSSGANVLTF.